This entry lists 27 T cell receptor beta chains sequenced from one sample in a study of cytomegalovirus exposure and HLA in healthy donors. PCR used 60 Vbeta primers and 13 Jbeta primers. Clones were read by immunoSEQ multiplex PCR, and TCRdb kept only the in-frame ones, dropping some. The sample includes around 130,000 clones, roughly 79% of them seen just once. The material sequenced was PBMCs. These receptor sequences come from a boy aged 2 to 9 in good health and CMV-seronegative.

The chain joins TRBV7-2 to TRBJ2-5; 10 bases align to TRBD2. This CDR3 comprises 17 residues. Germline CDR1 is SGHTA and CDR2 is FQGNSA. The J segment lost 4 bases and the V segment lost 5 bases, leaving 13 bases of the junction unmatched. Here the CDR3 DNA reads TGTGCCAGCAGCCCTTCCCCCTCAGCGGGAGGGCGAGAGACCCAGTACTTC. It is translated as CASSPSPSAGGRETQYF.

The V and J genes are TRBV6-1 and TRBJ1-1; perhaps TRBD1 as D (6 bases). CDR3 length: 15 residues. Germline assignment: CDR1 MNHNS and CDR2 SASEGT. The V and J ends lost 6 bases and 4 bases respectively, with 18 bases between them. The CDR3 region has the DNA TGTGCCAGCAGGCTCGACGGGGGGGCAGGCACTGAAGCTTTCTTT. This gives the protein CASRLDGGAGTEAFF.

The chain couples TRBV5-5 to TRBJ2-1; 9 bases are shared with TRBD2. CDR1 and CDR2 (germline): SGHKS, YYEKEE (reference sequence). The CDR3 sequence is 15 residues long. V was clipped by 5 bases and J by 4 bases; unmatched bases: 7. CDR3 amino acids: CASSSGTSPYNEQFF. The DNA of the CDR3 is TGTGCCAGCAGTTCCGGGACTAGCCCATACAATGAGCAGTTCTTC.

CDR3 nucleotides: TGTGCCAGCAGTAGGGGTGCTGTAGGCGAGCAGTACGTC. Its translation: CASSRGAVGEQYV. The V call is TRBV2, the J call TRBJ2-7, with D possibly TRBD1 on 5 matching bases. The CDR3 totals 13 residues. Trimming took off 5 bases at V and 6 bases at J, with 14 bases between the two ends. CDR1 SNHLY and CDR2 FYNNEI come from the germline V gene.

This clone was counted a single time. The CDR3 nucleotides read TGTGCCAGCAGTTTACAGGGGTCGGCCTTCACTGAAGCTTTCTTT. Its translation is CASSLQGSAFTEAFF. V gene TRBV27 combines with J gene TRBJ1-1; TRBD1 is a possible D gene (6 bases). The length of the CDR3 is 15 residues. Germline CDR1 and CDR2: MNHEY and SMNVEV (reference sequence). V dropped 2 bases and J dropped 4 bases, with 14 bases sitting between them.

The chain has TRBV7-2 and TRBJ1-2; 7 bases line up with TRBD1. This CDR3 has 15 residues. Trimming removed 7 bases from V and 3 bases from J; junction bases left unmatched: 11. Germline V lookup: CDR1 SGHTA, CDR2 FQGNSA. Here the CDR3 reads CASTTNGGTDYGYTF. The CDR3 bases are TGTGCCAGCACCACTAACGGCGGGACAGACTATGGCTACACCTTC.

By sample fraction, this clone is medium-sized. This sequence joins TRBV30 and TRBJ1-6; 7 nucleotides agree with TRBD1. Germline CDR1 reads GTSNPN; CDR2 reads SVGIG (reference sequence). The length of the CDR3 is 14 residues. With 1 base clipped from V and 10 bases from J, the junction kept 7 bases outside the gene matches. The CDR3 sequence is CAWSGQGDWSPLHF. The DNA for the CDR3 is TGTGCCTGGAGTGGACAGGGAGACTGGTCACCCCTCCACTTT.

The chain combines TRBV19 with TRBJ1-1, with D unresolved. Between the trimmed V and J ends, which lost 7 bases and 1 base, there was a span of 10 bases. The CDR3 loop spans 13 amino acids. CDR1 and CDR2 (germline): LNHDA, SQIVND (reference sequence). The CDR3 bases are TGTGCCAGTAACGGAGAGCAGAACACTGAAGCTTTCTTT. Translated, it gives CASNGEQNTEAFF.

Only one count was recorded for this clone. The CDR3, as DNA: TGTGCCAGCAGCACAGGGGGCGCCGGGGAGCTGTTTTTT. Its translation: CASSTGGAGELFF. V is TRBV6-5 and J is TRBJ2-2; 9 positions agree with TRBD1. The V and J ends lost 6 bases and 6 bases, in that order; junction bases with no gene match: 2. In germline, CDR1 is MNHEY, CDR2 SVGAGI. The CDR3 totals 13 residues.

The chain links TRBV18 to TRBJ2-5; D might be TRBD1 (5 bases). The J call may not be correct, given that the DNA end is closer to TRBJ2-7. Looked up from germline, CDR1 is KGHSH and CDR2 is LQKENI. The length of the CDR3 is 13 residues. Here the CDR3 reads CASSPMTDDEQYF. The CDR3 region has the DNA TGTGCCAGCTCACCAATGACAGACGACGAGCAGTACTTC.

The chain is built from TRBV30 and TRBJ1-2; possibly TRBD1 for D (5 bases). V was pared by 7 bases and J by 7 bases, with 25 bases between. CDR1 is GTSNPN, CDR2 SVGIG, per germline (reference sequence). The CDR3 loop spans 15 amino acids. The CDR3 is CALRGRDREVIGYTF. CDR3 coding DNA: TGTGCCTTACGGGGGAGGGATAGAGAGGTTATTGGCTACACCTTC.

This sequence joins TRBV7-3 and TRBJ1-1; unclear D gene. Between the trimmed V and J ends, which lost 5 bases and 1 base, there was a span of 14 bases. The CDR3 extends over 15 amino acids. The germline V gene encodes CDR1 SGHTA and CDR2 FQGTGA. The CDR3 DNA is TGTGCCAGCAGCGTATCCCTTCTAGGGAACACTGAAGCTTTCTTT. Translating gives CASSVSLLGNTEAFF.

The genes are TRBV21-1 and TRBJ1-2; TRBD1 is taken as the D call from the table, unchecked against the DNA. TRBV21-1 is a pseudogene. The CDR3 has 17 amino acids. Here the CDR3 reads CASSKDTGGPLSYGYTF. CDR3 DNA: TGTGCCAGCAGCAAAGATACAGGGGGCCCCCTAAGCTATGGCTACACCTTC.

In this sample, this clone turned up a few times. The CDR3 DNA reads TGTGCCAGTTCGGCGAGCGGGGTTTACAATGAGCAGTTCTTC. Its protein is CASSASGVYNEQFF. The chain carries TRBV6-4 and TRBJ2-1, with 7 bases aligning to TRBD2. There are 14 residues in the CDR3. In germline, CDR1 is MRHNA, CDR2 SNTAGT. V was pared by 9 bases and J by 4 bases, with 9 bases of the junction left unmatched.

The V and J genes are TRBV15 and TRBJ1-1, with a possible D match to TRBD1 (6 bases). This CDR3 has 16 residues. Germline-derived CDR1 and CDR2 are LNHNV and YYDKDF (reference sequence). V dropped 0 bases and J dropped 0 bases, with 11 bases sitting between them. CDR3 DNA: TGTGCCACCAGCAGAGATGGGGGGGGCATGAACACTGAAGCTTTCTTT. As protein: CATSRDGGGMNTEAFF.

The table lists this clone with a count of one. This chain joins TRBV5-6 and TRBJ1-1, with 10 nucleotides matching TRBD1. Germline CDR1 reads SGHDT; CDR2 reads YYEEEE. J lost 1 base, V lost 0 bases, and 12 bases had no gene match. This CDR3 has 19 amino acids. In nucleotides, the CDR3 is TGTGCCAGCAGCTTGGCATGGACAGGGGGAATTAACCCGAACACTGAAGCTTTCTTT. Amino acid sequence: CASSLAWTGGINPNTEAFF. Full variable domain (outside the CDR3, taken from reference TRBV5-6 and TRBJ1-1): DAGVTQSPTHLIKTRGQQVTLRCSPKSGHDTVSWYQQALGQGPQFIFQYYEEEERQRGNFPDRFSGHQFPNYSSELNVNALLLGDSALYLCASSLAWTGGINPNTEAFFGQGTRLTVV.

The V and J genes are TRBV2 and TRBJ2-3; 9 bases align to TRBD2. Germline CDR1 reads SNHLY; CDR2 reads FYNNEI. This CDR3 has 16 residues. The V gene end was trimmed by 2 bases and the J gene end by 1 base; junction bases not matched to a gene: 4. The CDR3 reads CASSESLAGRTDTQYF. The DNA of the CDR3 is TGTGCCAGCAGTGAAAGTCTAGCGGGGCGCACAGATACGCAGTATTTT.

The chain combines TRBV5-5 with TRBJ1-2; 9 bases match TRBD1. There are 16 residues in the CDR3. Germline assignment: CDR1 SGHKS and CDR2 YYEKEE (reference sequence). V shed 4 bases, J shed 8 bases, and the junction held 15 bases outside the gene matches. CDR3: CASSPGQGTLRGGYTF. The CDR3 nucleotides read TGTGCCAGCAGCCCGGGACAGGGAACTTTGCGAGGCGGCTACACCTTC.

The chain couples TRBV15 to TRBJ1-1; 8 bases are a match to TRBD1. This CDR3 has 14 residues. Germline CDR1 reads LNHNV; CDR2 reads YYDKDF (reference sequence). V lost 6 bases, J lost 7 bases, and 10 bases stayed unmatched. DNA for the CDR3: TGTGCCACCAGATCCCTTGACAGGGGCCTTGAAGCTTTCTTT. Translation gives CATRSLDRGLEAFF.

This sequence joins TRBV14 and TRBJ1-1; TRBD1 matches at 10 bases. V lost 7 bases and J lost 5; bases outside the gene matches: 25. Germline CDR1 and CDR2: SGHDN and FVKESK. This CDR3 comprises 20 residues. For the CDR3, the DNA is TGTGCCAGCACCCGAACACCCCCGGGGACAGGGGTTCCCGCGAATACTGAAGCTTTCTTT. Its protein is CASTRTPPGTGVPANTEAFF.

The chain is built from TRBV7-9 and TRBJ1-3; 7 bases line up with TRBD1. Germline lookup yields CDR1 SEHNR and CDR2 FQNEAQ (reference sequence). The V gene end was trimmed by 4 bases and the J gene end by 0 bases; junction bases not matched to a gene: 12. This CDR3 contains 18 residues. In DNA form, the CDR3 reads TGTGCCAGCAGCTCGATTAGGGACAGAAAGACCTCTGGAAACACCATATATTTT. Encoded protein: CASSSIRDRKTSGNTIYF.

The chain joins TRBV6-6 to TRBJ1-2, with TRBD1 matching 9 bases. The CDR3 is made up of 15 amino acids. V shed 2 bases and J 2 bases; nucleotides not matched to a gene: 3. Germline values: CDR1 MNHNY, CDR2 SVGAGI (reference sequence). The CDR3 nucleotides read TGTGCCAGCAGTTACACGGGACAGGGCAACTATGGCTACACCTTC. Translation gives CASSYTGQGNYGYTF.

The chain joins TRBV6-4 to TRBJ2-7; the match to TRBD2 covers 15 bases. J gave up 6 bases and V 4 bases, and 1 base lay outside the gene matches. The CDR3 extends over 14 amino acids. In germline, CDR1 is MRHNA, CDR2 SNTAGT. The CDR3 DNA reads TGTGCCAGCAGTGGGACTAGCGGGAGGGCCGAGCAGTACGTC. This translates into CASSGTSGRAEQYV.

CDR3 sequence (DNA): TGCGCCAGCCCCCCAGGGTTTCAGCCCCAGCATTTT. Translating it yields CASPPGFQPQHF. The chain combines TRBV10-1 with TRBJ1-5; D possibly corresponds to TRBD1 (5 bases). This CDR3 has 12 residues. Looked up from germline, CDR1 is WNHNN and CDR2 is SYGVQD (reference sequence). The V gene lost 8 bases and the J gene lost 6 bases, with 11 bases spanning the gap.

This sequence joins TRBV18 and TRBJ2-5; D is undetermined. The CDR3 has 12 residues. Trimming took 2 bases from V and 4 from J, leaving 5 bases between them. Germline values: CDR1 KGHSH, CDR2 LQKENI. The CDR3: CASSPIRETQYF. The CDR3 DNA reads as TGTGCCAGCTCACCAATTAGAGAGACCCAGTACTTC.

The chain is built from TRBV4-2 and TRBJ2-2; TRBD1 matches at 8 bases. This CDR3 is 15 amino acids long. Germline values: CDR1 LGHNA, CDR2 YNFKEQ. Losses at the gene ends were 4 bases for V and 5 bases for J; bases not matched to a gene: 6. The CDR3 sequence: CASSPRDRHTGELFF. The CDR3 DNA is TGTGCCAGCAGCCCTCGGGACAGGCATACCGGGGAGCTGTTTTTT.

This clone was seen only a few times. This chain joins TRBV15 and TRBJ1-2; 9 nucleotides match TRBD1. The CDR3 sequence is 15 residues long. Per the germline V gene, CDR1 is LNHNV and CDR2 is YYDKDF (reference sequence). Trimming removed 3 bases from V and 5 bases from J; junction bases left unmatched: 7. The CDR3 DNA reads TGTGCCACCAGCAGCCGGGGACAGGGCTTTTATGGCTACACCTTC. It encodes CATSSRGQGFYGYTF.